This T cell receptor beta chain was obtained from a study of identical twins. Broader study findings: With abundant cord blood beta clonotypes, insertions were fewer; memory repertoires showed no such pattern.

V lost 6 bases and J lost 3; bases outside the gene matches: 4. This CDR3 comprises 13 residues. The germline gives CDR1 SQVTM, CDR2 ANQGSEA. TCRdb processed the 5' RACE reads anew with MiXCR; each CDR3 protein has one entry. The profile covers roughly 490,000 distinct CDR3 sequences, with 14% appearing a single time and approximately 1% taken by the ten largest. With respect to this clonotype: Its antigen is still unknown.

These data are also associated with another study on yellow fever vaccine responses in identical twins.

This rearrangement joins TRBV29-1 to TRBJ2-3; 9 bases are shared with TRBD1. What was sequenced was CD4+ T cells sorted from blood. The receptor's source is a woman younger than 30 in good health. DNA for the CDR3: TGCAGCGTCCTTGGGACAGGGACAGATACGCAGTATTTT. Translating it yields CSVLGTGTDTQYF.